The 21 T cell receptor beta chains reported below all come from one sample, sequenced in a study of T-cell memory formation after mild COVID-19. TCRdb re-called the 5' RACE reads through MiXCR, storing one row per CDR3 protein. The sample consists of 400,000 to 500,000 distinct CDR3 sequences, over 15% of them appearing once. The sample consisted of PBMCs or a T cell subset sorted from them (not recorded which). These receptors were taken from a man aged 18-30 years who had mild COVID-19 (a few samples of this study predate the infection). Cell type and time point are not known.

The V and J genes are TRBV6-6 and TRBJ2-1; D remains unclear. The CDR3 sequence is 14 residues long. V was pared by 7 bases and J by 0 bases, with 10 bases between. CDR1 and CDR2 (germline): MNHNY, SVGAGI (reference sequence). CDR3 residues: CASNKQSSYNEQFF. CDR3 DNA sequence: TGTGCCAGCAATAAACAGAGCTCCTACAATGAGCAGTTCTTC.

This CDR3 reads CSATVVASPYEQYF. The CDR3, as DNA: TGCAGTGCTACGGTTGTAGCGTCCCCTTACGAGCAGTACTTC. The J gene is TRBJ2-7, the V gene TRBV20-1, with D perhaps matching TRBD2 (5 bases). CDR1 is DFQATT and CDR2 is SNEGSKA in the germline V gene (reference sequence). This CDR3 contains 14 residues. V was trimmed by 4 bases and J by 4 bases, leaving 17 bases between them.

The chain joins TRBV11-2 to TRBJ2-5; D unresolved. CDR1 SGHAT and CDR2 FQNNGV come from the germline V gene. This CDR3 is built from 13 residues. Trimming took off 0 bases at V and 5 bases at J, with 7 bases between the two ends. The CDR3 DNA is TGTGCCAGCAGCTTAGAGACTTCCGAGACCCAGTACTTC. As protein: CASSLETSETQYF.

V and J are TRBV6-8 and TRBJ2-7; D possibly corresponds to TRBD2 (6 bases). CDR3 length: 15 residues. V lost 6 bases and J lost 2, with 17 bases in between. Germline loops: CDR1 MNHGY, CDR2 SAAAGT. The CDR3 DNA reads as TGTGCCAGCAGAGACGTAGGGAGGAACCCCTACGAGCAGTACTTC. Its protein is CASRDVGRNPYEQYF.

The CDR3 region is CASSLAAGGLQETQYF. The CDR3 DNA is TGTGCCAGCAGCTTAGCGGCGGGGGGCCTCCAAGAGACCCAGTACTTC. The V call is TRBV7-9, the J call TRBJ2-5, with 8 bases identical to TRBD2. In germline, CDR1 is SEHNR, CDR2 FQNEAQ (reference sequence). The CDR3 totals 16 residues. Trimming removed 0 bases from V and 1 base from J; junction bases left unmatched: 4.

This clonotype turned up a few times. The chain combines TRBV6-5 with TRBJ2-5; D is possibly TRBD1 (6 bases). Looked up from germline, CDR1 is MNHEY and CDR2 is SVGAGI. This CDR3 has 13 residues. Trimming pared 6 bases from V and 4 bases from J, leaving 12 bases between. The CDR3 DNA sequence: TGTGCCAGCAGCACAGGGATCGGAGAGACCCAGTACTTC. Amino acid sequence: CASSTGIGETQYF.

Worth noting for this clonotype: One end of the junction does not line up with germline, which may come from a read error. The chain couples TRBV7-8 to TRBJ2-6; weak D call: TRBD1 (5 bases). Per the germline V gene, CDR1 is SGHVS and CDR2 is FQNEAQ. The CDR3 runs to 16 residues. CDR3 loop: CASHGMGFSGANVMTF. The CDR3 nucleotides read TGTGCCAGTCATGGCATGGGTTTCTCTGGGGCCAACGTCATGACTTTC.

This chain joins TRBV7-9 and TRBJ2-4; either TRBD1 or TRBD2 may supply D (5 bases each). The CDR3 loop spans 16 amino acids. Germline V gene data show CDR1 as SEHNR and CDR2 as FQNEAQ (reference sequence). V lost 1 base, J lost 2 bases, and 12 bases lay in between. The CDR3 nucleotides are TGTGCCAGCAGCTTAGTGGTTCCGGGGCCCAAAAACATTCAGTACTTC. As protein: CASSLVVPGPKNIQYF.

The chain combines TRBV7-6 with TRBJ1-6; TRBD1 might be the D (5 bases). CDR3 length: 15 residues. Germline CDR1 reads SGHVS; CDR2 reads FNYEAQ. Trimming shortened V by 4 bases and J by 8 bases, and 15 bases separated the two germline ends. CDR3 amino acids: CASSSSGGGYSPLHF. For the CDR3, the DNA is TGTGCCAGCAGCTCCTCGGGGGGGGGTTATTCACCCCTCCACTTT. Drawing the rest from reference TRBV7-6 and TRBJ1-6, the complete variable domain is GAGVSQSPRYKVTKRGQDVALRCDPISGHVSLYWYRQALGQGPEFLTYFNYEAQQDKSGLPNDRFSAERPEGSISTLTIQRTEQRDSAMYRCASSSSGGGYSPLHFGNGTRLTVT.

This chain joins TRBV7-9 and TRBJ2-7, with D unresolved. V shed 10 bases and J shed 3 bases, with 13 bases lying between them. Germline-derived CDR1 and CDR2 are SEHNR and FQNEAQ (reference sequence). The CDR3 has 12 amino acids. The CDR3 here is CATPQKGYEQYF. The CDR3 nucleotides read TGTGCCACCCCGCAAAAGGGCTACGAGCAGTACTTC.

The CDR3 DNA follows: TGCAGCGTTGAAGATGACGCGGTGGGTTTCTTCGCAGATACGCAGTATTTT. This translates into CSVEDDAVGFFADTQYF. The chain combines TRBV29-1 with TRBJ2-3; D unresolved. The V and J ends lost 0 bases and 4 bases respectively, with 20 bases between them. This CDR3 has 17 residues. Per the germline V gene, CDR1 is SQVTM and CDR2 is ANQGSEA.

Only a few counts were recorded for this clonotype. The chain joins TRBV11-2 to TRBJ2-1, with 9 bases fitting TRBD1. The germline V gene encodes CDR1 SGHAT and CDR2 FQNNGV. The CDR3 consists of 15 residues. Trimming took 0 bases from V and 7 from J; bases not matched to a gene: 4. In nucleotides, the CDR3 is TGTGCCAGCAGCTTAGATCACAGGGGGCGTAATGAGCAGTTCTTC. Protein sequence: CASSLDHRGRNEQFF.

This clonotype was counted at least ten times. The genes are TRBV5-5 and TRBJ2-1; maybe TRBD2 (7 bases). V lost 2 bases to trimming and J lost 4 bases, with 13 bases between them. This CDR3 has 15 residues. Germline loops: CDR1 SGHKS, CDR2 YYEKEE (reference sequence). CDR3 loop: CASSFVRGPYNEQFF. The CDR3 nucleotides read TGTGCCAGCAGCTTTGTGCGGGGGCCATACAATGAGCAGTTCTTC.

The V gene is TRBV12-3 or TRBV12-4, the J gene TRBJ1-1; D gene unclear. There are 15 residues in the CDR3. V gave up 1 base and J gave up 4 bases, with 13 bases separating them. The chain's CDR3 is CASSLVFPASTEAFF. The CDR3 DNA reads TGTGCCAGCAGTTTAGTATTCCCAGCGTCCACTGAAGCTTTCTTT.

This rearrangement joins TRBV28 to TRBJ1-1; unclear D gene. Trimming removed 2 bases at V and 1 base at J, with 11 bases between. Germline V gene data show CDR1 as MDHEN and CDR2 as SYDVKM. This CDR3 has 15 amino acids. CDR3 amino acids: CASSLAARGNTEAFF. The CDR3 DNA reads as TGTGCCAGCAGTTTAGCCGCACGGGGGAACACTGAAGCTTTCTTT.

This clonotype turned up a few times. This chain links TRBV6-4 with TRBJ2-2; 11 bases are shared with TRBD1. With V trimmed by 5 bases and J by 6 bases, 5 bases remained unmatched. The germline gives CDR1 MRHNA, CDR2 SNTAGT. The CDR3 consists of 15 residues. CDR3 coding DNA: TGTGCCAGCAGTCGGACAGGGGGCGCCGCCGGGGAGCTGTTTTTT. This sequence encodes CASSRTGGAAGELFF.

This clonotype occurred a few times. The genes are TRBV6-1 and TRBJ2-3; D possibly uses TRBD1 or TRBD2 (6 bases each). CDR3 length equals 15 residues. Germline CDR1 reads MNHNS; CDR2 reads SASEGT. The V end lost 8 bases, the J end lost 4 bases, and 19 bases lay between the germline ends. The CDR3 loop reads CASEGGKAGSDTQYF. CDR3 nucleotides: TGTGCCAGCGAAGGGGGGAAGGCGGGATCAGATACGCAGTATTTT.

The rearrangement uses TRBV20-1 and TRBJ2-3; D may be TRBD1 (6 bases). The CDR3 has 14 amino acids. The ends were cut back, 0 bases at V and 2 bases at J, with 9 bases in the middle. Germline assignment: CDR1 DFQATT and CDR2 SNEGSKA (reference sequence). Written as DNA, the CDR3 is TGCAGTGCTAGAGATCAGGGGACCACAGATACGCAGTATTTT. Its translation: CSARDQGTTDTQYF.

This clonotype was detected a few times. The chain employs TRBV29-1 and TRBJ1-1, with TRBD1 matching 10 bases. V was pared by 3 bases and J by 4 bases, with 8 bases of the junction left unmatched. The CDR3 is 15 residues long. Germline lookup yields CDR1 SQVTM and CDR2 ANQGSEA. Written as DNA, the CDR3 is TGCAGCGTTGACCCTAGGACAGGGGGGGGCACTGAAGCTTTCTTT. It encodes CSVDPRTGGGTEAFF.

The CDR3, as DNA: TGCAGCGTTGGGGAAGAGACCCAGTACTTC. Its translation: CSVGEETQYF. This rearrangement joins TRBV29-1 to TRBJ2-5; D is undetermined. The V and J ends lost 4 bases and 3 bases respectively, with 3 bases between them. CDR1 is SQVTM and CDR2 is ANQGSEA in the germline V gene. This CDR3 region has 10 residues.

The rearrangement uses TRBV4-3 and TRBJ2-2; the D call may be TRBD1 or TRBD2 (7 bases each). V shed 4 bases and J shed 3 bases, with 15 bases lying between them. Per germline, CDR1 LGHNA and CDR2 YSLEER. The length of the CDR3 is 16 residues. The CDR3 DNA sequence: TGCGCCAGCAGCCTCAGGGAGGGGGCTGACACCGGGGAGCTGTTTTTT. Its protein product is CASSLREGADTGELFF.